What follows are 10 T cell receptor beta chains derived from one specimen sequenced in a study of T cells in Graves' hyperthyroidism and ophthalmopathy. Amplification targeted TCR beta CDR3 regions from RNA transcripts. Carried out on the TCR CDR3, a first-round RT-PCR used the HTBI primer set. MiXCR was run by TCRdb on the multiplex PCR reads, yielding one entry per CDR3 protein. The sample records roughly 600,000 distinct CDR3 sequences, more than 14% being singletons. Sequences were obtained from blood. The receptors were gathered from a woman aged 50 to 60 with Graves' ophthalmopathy.

This clonotype was counted many times. The chain employs TRBV11-2 and TRBJ2-1; tentative D call: TRBD2 (5 bases). V was trimmed by 1 base and J by 7 bases, leaving 14 bases between them. Germline CDR1 is SGHAT and CDR2 is FQNNGV. The CDR3 runs to 15 residues. The CDR3 DNA follows: TGTGCCAGCAGCTTAGGTACACAGCCGGGGAATGAGCAGTTCTTC. This gives the protein CASSLGTQPGNEQFF. The variable domain in full, with the rest retrieved from reference TRBV11-2 and TRBJ2-1, is EAGVAQSPRYKIIEKRQSVAFWCNPISGHATLYWYQQILGQGPKLLIQFQNNGVVDDSQLPKDRFSAERLKGVDSTLKIQPAKLEDSAVYLCASSLGTQPGNEQFFGPGTRLTVL.

In its sample, this clonotype was seen many times. The chain uses TRBV2 and TRBJ1-5; D perhaps matches TRBD1 (5 bases). V was trimmed by 6 bases and J by 5 bases, leaving 14 bases between them. This CDR3 comprises 14 residues. From germline, CDR1 is SNHLY and CDR2 FYNNEI. This chain's CDR3 is CASSMGLFYQPQHF. The CDR3 coding sequence is TGTGCCAGCAGCATGGGACTGTTCTATCAGCCCCAGCATTTT.

This clonotype has at least ten counts. V and J are TRBV20-1 and TRBJ2-7; a possible D gene is TRBD2 (6 bases). This CDR3 has 14 amino acids. Germline assignment: CDR1 DFQATT and CDR2 SNEGSKA (reference sequence). The CDR3 DNA follows: TGCAGCTTCTTGGGCCTAGCGACAACCTACGAGCAGTACTTC. This encodes CSFLGLATTYEQYF.

This clonotype was found many times. The chain couples TRBV7-3 to TRBJ2-1; TRBD1 matches 8 bases. CDR1 SGHTA and CDR2 FQGTGA come from the germline V gene. J gave up 1 base and V 6 bases, and 5 bases lay outside the gene matches. The CDR3 extends over 15 amino acids. The CDR3 sequence: CASSSDRGSYNEQFF. CDR3 bases: TGTGCCAGCAGTTCAGACAGGGGTTCCTACAATGAGCAGTTCTTC.

As for this clonotype: This may stem from a read error, because a much larger clone lies one nucleotide away. The rearrangement uses TRBV6-1 and TRBJ2-1; no clear D gene. The germline V gene encodes CDR1 MNHNS and CDR2 SASEGT. This CDR3 has 16 residues. The CDR3 DNA is TGTGCCAGCGGAGCCGCAAGAAGGATAGCTAACAATAAGCAGTTCTTC. It codes for CASGAARRIANNKQFF.

In its sample, this clonotype was seen a few times. This chain uses TRBV4-1 with TRBJ2-5, with D possibly TRBD2 on 5 matching bases. The V gene lost 3 bases and the J gene lost 0 bases, with 11 bases spanning the gap. CDR1 is MGHRA, CDR2 YSYEKL, per germline. CDR3 length: 15 amino acids. The CDR3 coding sequence is TGCGCCAGCAGCCACGCGGACTCGAACCAAGAGACCCAGTACTTC. As protein: CASSHADSNQETQYF.

This clonotype was recorded many times. The chain couples TRBV12-3 or TRBV12-4 to TRBJ2-1, with 14 bases matching TRBD2. This CDR3 comprises 16 residues. V lost 5 bases and J lost 7; bases outside the gene matches: 7. CDR3 region: CASSPPGTSGSNEQFF. The CDR3 DNA reads as TGTGCCAGCAGTCCCCCAGGGACTAGCGGGAGTAATGAGCAGTTCTTC.

In its sample, this clonotype was seen many times. The genes are TRBV7-6 and TRBJ1-4; possible D gene TRBD1, 6 bases. The germline CDR1 and CDR2 sequences are SGHVS and FNYEAQ. CDR3 length: 13 residues. V was shortened by 2 bases and J by 6 bases, with 7 bases between the two germline ends. DNA for the CDR3: TGTGCCAGCAGCTTAAACAGGGATGAAAAACTGTTTTTT. This translates into CASSLNRDEKLFF.

This clonotype was recorded many times. The CDR3 DNA reads as TGCGCCAGCAGCCAAGATGTAGGACAAGCTTTCTTT. Translated: CASSQDVGQAFF. The gene calls are TRBV4-3 and TRBJ1-1; no firm D call. The CDR3 totals 12 residues. Trimming stripped 0 bases from V and 9 bases from J, with 8 bases between. In germline, CDR1 is LGHNA, CDR2 YSLEER.

The DNA of the CDR3 is TGTGCCAGCAGCTTAGAAGTAGTTCGCGGGACAAGCTCCTACGAGCAGTACTTC. Residues: CASSLEVVRGTSSYEQYF. The chain employs TRBV7-8 and TRBJ2-7; the D gene could be TRBD1 or TRBD2 (6 bases each). This CDR3 is 18 amino acids long. V was pared by 1 base and J by 0 bases, with 19 bases between. Germline V gene sequence: CDR1 SGHVS, CDR2 FQNEAQ.